This section outlines one T cell receptor beta chain sequence together with its context. Germline assignment: CDR1 SEHNR and CDR2 FQNEAQ (reference sequence). The CDR3 is made up of 13 amino acids. Trimming cost V 3 bases and J 3 bases; bases outside gene matches: 0. The data were obtained in a study of T cell repertoires and HLA-DP antigens. Looking at the study overall: In vitro CD4+ alloreactivity was against HeLa-presented HLA-DP.

Generated by immunoSEQ multiplex PCR, the TCRdb table keeps only in-frame clones and is missing some. This sample carries 3,600 or so clones, more than 65% of them seen once, and the ten largest clones take 21%. After approximately 15 days, CD4+ cells were restimulated more than 20 h with the same allogeneic DPB1. HeLa stimulator cells carried retrovirally transduced HLA-DPA1/DPB1, HLA-DM, invariant chain and CD80. Untouched CD4+ T cells were isolated by negative selection, averaging roughly 98% purity. This rearrangement joins TRBV7-9 to TRBJ1-1; 8 bases fit TRBD1. The origin of this receptor is a woman between 18 and 29 years old in good health and CMV-seronegative. Sample: CD137- CD4+ T cells from cultured PBMCs. The CDR3 coding sequence is TGTGCCAGCAGCTTGACAGGGGACACTGAAGCTTTCTTT. Protein product: CASSLTGDTEAFF.